A single sample gave rise to the 10 T cell receptor beta chains below, sequenced in a study of CD8 T cells in ankylosing spondylitis. From the 5' RACE reads, TCRdb called clonotypes with MiXCR, one entry per CDR3 protein. The repertoire holds around 450,000 distinct CDR3 sequences, with 26% as singletons. Overall study results and limits: Among TCR beta sequences, a motif of eight or nine highly homologous variants appeared characteristic of ankylosing spondylitis blood.

Their antigens are not known. Material for sequencing was blood, either unsorted or a sorted T cell fraction (not recorded which). The receptors were gathered from a male donor with ankylosing spondylitis.

This clonotype has only a few counts. The V and J genes are TRBV5-1 and TRBJ2-1, with D perhaps matching TRBD2 (5 bases). Germline-derived CDR1 and CDR2 are SGHRS and YFSETQ. Trimming left V 0 bases short and J 6 bases short, with 13 bases between. The CDR3 consists of 15 residues. The CDR3 coding sequence is TGCGCCAGCAGCTTGGGGGCAGCAAGCGGCAATGAGCAGTTCTTC. It codes for CASSLGAASGNEQFF.

This clonotype showed up just a few times. The CDR3 reads CASSKAGTSGSREQFF. CDR3 DNA sequence: TGCGCCAGCAGCAAGGCCGGGACTAGCGGGAGCAGGGAGCAGTTCTTC. The chain employs TRBV5-1 and TRBJ2-1; 14 nucleotides line up with TRBD2. Losses at the gene ends were 4 bases for V and 10 bases for J; bases not matched to a gene: 10. CDR3 length: 16 amino acids. Germline V CDR1 and CDR2: SGHRS, YFSETQ.

The chain links TRBV2 to TRBJ1-1; D is unclear. The CDR3 is made up of 13 amino acids. The ends were cut back, 5 bases at V and 0 bases at J, with 7 bases in the middle. Germline values: CDR1 SNHLY, CDR2 FYNNEI. The CDR3, as DNA: TGTGCCAGCAGTTACCTACTGAACACTGAAGCTTTCTTT. Its protein is CASSYLLNTEAFF.

This clonotype was seen just once. The rearrangement uses TRBV7-2 and TRBJ1-3; D call uncertain. V gave up 4 bases and J gave up 5 bases, with 9 bases separating them. Germline V gene sequence: CDR1 SGHTA, CDR2 FQGNSA. This CDR3 has 13 amino acids. In DNA form, the CDR3 reads TGTGCCAGCAGCTACGACCTAAGAAACACCATATATTTT. It is translated as CASSYDLRNTIYF.

V is TRBV7-2 and J is TRBJ2-1; D gene ambiguous. CDR3 length: 14 residues. The V gene lost 5 bases and the J gene lost 0 bases, with 8 bases spanning the gap. Germline CDR1 and CDR2: SGHTA and FQGNSA. CDR3 sequence reads: CASSGPPSYNEQFF. CDR3 in DNA: TGTGCCAGCAGCGGCCCCCCCTCCTACAATGAGCAGTTCTTC.

This clonotype is a singleton in its sample. The rearrangement uses TRBV19 and TRBJ2-1; D not certain. V lost 2 bases, J lost 8 bases, and 16 bases lay in between. The CDR3 consists of 15 residues. The germline V gene has CDR1 LNHDA and CDR2 SQIVND (reference sequence). The CDR3 nucleotides read TGTGCCAGTAGTATAATGTCGTTGGGCTTCCATGAGCAGTTCTTC. Protein sequence: CASSIMSLGFHEQFF.

The table lists this clonotype with many counts. V is TRBV20-1 and J is TRBJ2-1; weak D call: TRBD2 (6 bases). The CDR3 is 15 residues long. Germline V gives CDR1 DFQATT, CDR2 SNEGSKA (reference sequence). V lost 3 bases, J lost 3 bases, and 15 bases lay in between. The CDR3 nucleotides read TGCAGTGCTAGCCGGGGGACGCCGAGCTACAATGAGCAGTTCTTC. The encoded protein is CSASRGTPSYNEQFF.

In its sample, this clonotype was seen a few times. The CDR3 region is CASSKGATRNEQFF. The CDR3 nucleotides read TGTGCCAGTAGTAAGGGGGCTACCCGGAATGAGCAGTTCTTC. The chain carries TRBV19 and TRBJ2-1; 7 bases align to TRBD1. This CDR3 region has 14 residues. V lost 4 bases, J lost 7 bases, and 7 bases stayed unmatched. Germline V gene sequence: CDR1 LNHDA, CDR2 SQIVND (reference sequence).

The CDR3 loop reads CSASRSTGGNIQYF. DNA of the CDR3: TGCAGTGCCTCACGGTCCACGGGGGGAAACATTCAGTACTTC. The rearrangement joins TRBV20-1 to TRBJ2-4; 7 bases agree with TRBD2. Germline CDR1 and CDR2: DFQATT and SNEGSKA (reference sequence). CDR3 length: 14 residues. J lost 6 bases, V lost 6 bases, and 11 bases had no gene match.

The V call is TRBV3-1, the J call TRBJ1-5; D gene ambiguous. Trimming removed 0 bases from V and 9 bases from J, with 9 bases in between. Germline CDR1 reads LGHDT; CDR2 reads YNNKEL (reference sequence). This CDR3 is 13 amino acids long. CDR3: CASSQDLLRPQHF. DNA of the CDR3: TGTGCCAGCAGCCAAGACCTTCTACGGCCCCAGCATTTT.